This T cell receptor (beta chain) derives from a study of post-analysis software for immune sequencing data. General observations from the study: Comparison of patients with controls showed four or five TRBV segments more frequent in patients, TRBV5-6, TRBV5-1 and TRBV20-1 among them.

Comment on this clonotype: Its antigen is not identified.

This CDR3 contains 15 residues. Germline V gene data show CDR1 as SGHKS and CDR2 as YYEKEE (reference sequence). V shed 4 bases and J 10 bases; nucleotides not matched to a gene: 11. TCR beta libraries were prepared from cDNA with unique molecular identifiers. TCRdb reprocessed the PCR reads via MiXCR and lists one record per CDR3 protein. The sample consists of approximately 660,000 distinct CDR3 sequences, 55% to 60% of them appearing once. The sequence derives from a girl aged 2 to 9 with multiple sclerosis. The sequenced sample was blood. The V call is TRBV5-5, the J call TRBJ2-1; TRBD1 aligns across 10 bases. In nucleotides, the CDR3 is TGTGCCAGCAGCCGCCCGGGACAGGGGTTGGAGGAGCAGTTCTTC. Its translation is CASSRPGQGLEEQFF.